This record covers a single T cell receptor beta chain. No antigen is known for it. The PCR was carried out with 60 Vbeta primers and 13 Jbeta primers. Sequencing used immunoSEQ multiplex PCR; TCRdb keeps in-frame clones, though not all of them. The sample lists around 150,000 clones, 81% occurring once. The sample is drawn from a study of cytomegalovirus exposure and HLA in healthy donors. Findings of the study overall: A later analysis found most CMV-associated TCR beta chains apparently HLA-restricted. TCR beta V segments were, for the most part, productive about 87% or about 30% of the time in an earlier analysis.

Germline values: CDR1 SGHRS, CDR2 YFSETQ. This CDR3 comprises 15 residues. Trimming took 4 bases from V and 8 from J, leaving 19 bases between them. The clonotype was recovered from a young woman in good health and CMV-seronegative. Source material: PBMCs. V and J are TRBV5-1 and TRBJ2-1; D may be TRBD1 (7 bases). CDR3: CASSGGGGMYYEQFF. The DNA for the CDR3 is TGCGCCAGCAGCGGAGGGGGCGGGATGTATTATGAGCAGTTCTTC.